This is a list of T cell receptor beta chains from one sample in a study of CD8+ T cells in alopecia areata. The method was immunoSEQ multiplex PCR; TCRdb's version includes in-frame clones alone and lacks a portion of them. Here the sample spans roughly 250,000 clones, approximately 61% being singletons. This sample comprised CD4+ T cells sorted from blood, obtained at week 0. These receptors all stem from a human donor with alopecia areata. The conserved cysteine and the conserved F or W are not part of the CDR3 here.

TRBV2	TRBJ2-6	ASSFLAGRSGANVLT
TRBV4-3	TRBJ2-5	ASSKGAAYPETQY
TRBV6-1	TRBJ2-3	ASQPGLGTPDTQY
TRBV27	TRBJ2-3	ASSLRFTDTQY
TRBV29-1	TRBJ2-5	SIGHGETQY
TRBV9	TRBJ2-2	ASSVGTESGELF
TRBV7-8	TRBJ1-6	ASSPGQVNSPLH
TRBV25-1	TRBJ2-5	ASTSKGGTQETQY
TRBV4-3	TRBJ1-2	ASSQDPAGNYGYT
TRBV29-1	TRBJ1-1	SVEKNTEAF
TRBV4-2	TRBJ1-4	ASSQEAAEKLF
TRBV27	TRBJ2-7	ASSFAAHSYEQY
TRBV30	TRBJ2-7	AWSLGRKDEQY
TRBV30	TRBJ1-4	ARSVQGKEKLF
TRBV7-2	TRBJ1-4	ASSPIWMANEKLF
TRBV9	TRBJ2-2	ASSVGLAGAWTGELF
TRBV30	TRBJ2-1	AWSKRGLYNEQF
TRBV30	TRBJ2-5	AWRPDQETQY
TRBV30	TRBJ2-5	AWSAGAQETQY
TRBV29-1	TRBJ2-1	SVEDQSRGSYNEQF
TRBV4-3	TRBJ2-3	ASSNPAGAADTQY
TRBV27	TRBJ2-6	ASSSSGTGYGTGANVLT
TRBV7-6	TRBJ1-1	ASSLGARQGFSEAF
TRBV30	TRBJ1-3	AFQVSSGNTIY
TRBV30	TRBJ1-3	AGEKASGNTIY
TRBV30	TRBJ1-1	AWSVRSRDMAF
TRBV7-3	TRBJ1-2	ASSLTAGSYGYT
TRBV10-3	TRBJ2-5	AIGSSGETQY
TRBV4-3	TRBJ1-5	ASSQEAVGDQPQH
TRBV9	TRBJ2-7	ASSVGTDPAYEQY
TRBV30	TRBJ2-7	AWSVGGSSYEQY
TRBV19	TRBJ2-3	ASRLAGGLRDTQY
TRBV5-1	TRBJ2-7	ASSLVPPYEQY
TRBV30	TRBJ2-3	AWRYRRTSTDTQY
TRBV6-6	TRBJ2-3	ASGPVGASFTDTQY
TRBV30	TRBJ1-2	AWSVQGQYGYT
TRBV5-1	TRBJ1-2	ASSFGMDNNYGYT
TRBV10-3	TRBJ2-6	AITSGQVIPGANVLT
TRBV29-1	TRBJ2-7	SVLNSYEQY
TRBV25-1	TRBJ1-5	ASSLSLGQPQH
TRBV18	TRBJ1-1	ASSPTSGDTEAF
TRBV5-1	TRBJ2-1	ASSLEVNRNEQF
TRBV4-1	TRBJ2-1	ASSQAPTSGGAREQF
TRBV30	TRBJ1-2	AWSPGDKNGYT
TRBV29-1	TRBJ1-1	SVPLWGTEAF